These 31 T cell receptor beta chains were sequenced from one sample in a study of blood T cell repertoires in COVID-19. Profiling relied on immunoSEQ multiplex PCR, and the TCRdb table lists in-frame clones only, not all of them. Here the sample spans 85,000 to 120,000 clones, more than 85% being singletons. The sample was peripheral blood. These receptors originate from a man younger than 35 with acute or convalescent COVID-19.

J is TRBJ1-3 and V is TRBV6-6; D is unresolved. The CDR3 has 13 amino acids. Trimming removed 3 bases at V and 3 bases at J, with 6 bases between. Germline V lookup: CDR1 MNHNY, CDR2 SVGAGI (reference sequence). The CDR3 nucleotides read TGTGCCAGCAGTTATCGTAATGGAAACACCATATATTTT. Translating gives CASSYRNGNTIYF.

This chain uses TRBV28 with TRBJ1-5, with 8 bases aligning to TRBD1. The V gene's germline CDR1 is MDHEN and CDR2 SYDVKM. The CDR3 contains 15 residues. Trimming took 6 bases from V and 2 from J; bases not matched to a gene: 6. CDR3 in DNA: TGTGCCAGCAGCTGGACAGGGTCAGGCAATCAGCCCCAGCATTTT. Translated, it gives CASSWTGSGNQPQHF.

This chain joins TRBV6-6 and TRBJ2-4; TRBD1 matches at 9 bases. The length of the CDR3 is 14 residues. Trimming removed 5 bases from V and 5 bases from J; junction bases left unmatched: 4. Germline CDR1 reads MNHNY; CDR2 reads SVGAGI (reference sequence). The CDR3 DNA follows: TGTGCCAGCAGTCCGGGACAGGGAGAAAACATTCAGTACTTC. As protein: CASSPGQGENIQYF.

The V and J genes are TRBV4-1 and TRBJ1-2; 7 positions match TRBD1. Germline V gives CDR1 MGHRA, CDR2 YSYEKL. The CDR3 totals 15 residues. J gave up 5 bases and V 4 bases, and 10 bases lay outside the gene matches. CDR3 residues: CASSLRTGGEYGYTF. The CDR3, as DNA: TGCGCCAGCAGCCTACGGACAGGTGGGGAATATGGCTACACCTTC.

The CDR3 nucleotides are TGTGCCTCCCGGAGGGCAGCTCTGGGAGGGGAGACCCAGTACTTC. Translation: CASRRAALGGETQYF. This chain joins TRBV6-5 and TRBJ2-5, with 7 bases identical to TRBD2. The V gene end was trimmed by 11 bases and the J gene end by 5 bases; junction bases not matched to a gene: 17. Germline lookup yields CDR1 MNHEY and CDR2 SVGAGI. This CDR3 region has 15 residues.

In this sample, this clone turned up once. The chain recombines TRBV3-1 (or the pseudogene TRBV3-2) with TRBJ2-2; tentative D call: TRBD1 (6 bases). V lost 2 bases, J lost 7 bases, and 11 bases lay in between. The CDR3 has 14 amino acids. Germline V gene sequence: CDR1 LGHDT, CDR2 YNNKEL (reference sequence). CDR3 amino acids: CASSQPQGIGELFF. CDR3 sequence (DNA): TGTGCCAGCAGCCAACCCCAGGGGATCGGGGAGCTGTTTTTT.

The chain has TRBV11-2 and TRBJ1-2; maybe TRBD1 (6 bases). Germline CDR1 is SGHAT and CDR2 is FQNNGV. There are 13 residues in the CDR3. V was shortened by 1 base and J by 8 bases, with 11 bases between the two germline ends. CDR3: CASSLAGVNGYTF. CDR3 nucleotide sequence: TGTGCCAGCAGCTTAGCAGGGGTGAACGGCTACACCTTC.

The chain has TRBV19 and TRBJ2-7, with 7 positions matching TRBD2. The germline gives CDR1 LNHDA, CDR2 SQIVND (reference sequence). Losses at the gene ends were 2 bases for V and 3 bases for J; bases not matched to a gene: 7. The CDR3 covers 15 residues. The CDR3 nucleotides are TGTGCCAGTAGTATAACAGCGGCTAGCGGCTACGAGCAGTACTTC. Translating it yields CASSITAASGYEQYF.

This sequence joins TRBV6-4 and TRBJ2-1; 8 bases map to TRBD2. Germline V CDR1 and CDR2: MRHNA, SNTAGT. V lost 4 bases, J lost 9 bases, and 8 bases stayed unmatched. This CDR3 region has 14 residues. CDR3 sequence (DNA): TGTGCCAGCAGTGTCGAGAGCGGGAGTTTTGAGCAGTTCTTC. Translation: CASSVESGSFEQFF.

This chain links TRBV3-1 (or the pseudogene TRBV3-2) with TRBJ1-1; 7 nucleotides align to TRBD1. Germline V gene lookup returns CDR1 LGHDT and CDR2 YNNKEL (reference sequence). The CDR3 spans 15 residues. The trim removed 7 bases at V and 1 base at J, leaving 9 bases unmatched. CDR3 in amino acids: CASTSNRGWNTEAFF. CDR3 nucleotide sequence: TGTGCCAGCACCTCAAACAGGGGATGGAACACTGAAGCTTTCTTT.

The chain uses TRBV11-3 and TRBJ2-3, with 8 bases fitting TRBD2. This CDR3 spans 15 amino acids. V trimming: 5 bases; J trimming: 1 base; junction bases outside the gene matches: 5. Germline V CDR1 and CDR2: SGHNT, YENEEA. CDR3: CASSHMTSGTDTQYF. The CDR3 region has the DNA TGTGCCAGCAGCCATATGACTAGCGGCACAGATACGCAGTATTTT.

The rearrangement uses TRBV6-2 or TRBV6-3 and TRBJ2-5; perhaps TRBD2 as D (5 bases). CDR1 is MNHEY and CDR2 is SVGEGT in the germline V gene. The CDR3 length is 14 residues. Trimming removed 4 bases from V and 2 bases from J, with 11 bases in between. CDR3 sequence reads: CASSSPGRQETQYF. Written as DNA, the CDR3 is TGTGCCAGCAGTTCACCGGGAAGGCAAGAGACCCAGTACTTC.

V usage is TRBV6-5 and J usage is TRBJ2-7; unclear D gene. The CDR3 is 14 residues long. Trimming removed 6 bases at V and 2 bases at J, with 14 bases between. CDR1 is MNHEY, CDR2 SVGAGI, per germline. CDR3 in DNA: TGTGCCAGCAGGATCCTTCTAGTCACCTACGAGCAGTACTTC. It encodes CASRILLVTYEQYF.

The chain links TRBV6-1 to TRBJ1-2; maybe TRBD1 (6 bases). Deletions cut 3 bases from V and 8 bases from J, with 13 bases between. The CDR3 loop spans 13 amino acids. CDR1 and CDR2 from the germline V gene are MNHNS and SASEGT. The CDR3 DNA reads TGTGCCAGCAGTGAGAACAGGGTGGGAGGCTACACCTTC. Translating it yields CASSENRVGGYTF.

This sequence joins TRBV9 and TRBJ1-5, with D hard to call. V was clipped by 5 bases and J by 1 base, with 10 bases between them. The length of the CDR3 is 14 residues. The V gene's germline CDR1 is SGDLS and CDR2 YYNGEE. The CDR3 here is CASSGGGSNQPQHF. The CDR3 bases are TGTGCCAGCAGTGGCGGCGGGAGCAATCAGCCCCAGCATTTT. Together with reference TRBV9 and TRBJ1-5, the CDR3 gives the full variable domain: DSGVTQTPKHLITATGQRVTLRCSPRSGDLSVYWYQQSLDQGLQFLIQYYNGEERAKGNILERFSAQQFPDLHSELNLSSLELGDSALYFCASSGGGSNQPQHFGDGTRLSIL.

This clone was found a few times. This chain connects TRBV27 to TRBJ1-4, with D tentatively TRBD1 (6 bases). The V gene's germline CDR1 is MNHEY and CDR2 SMNVEV (reference sequence). Trimming cost V 4 bases and J 5 bases, with 8 bases left between them. CDR3 size: 13 residues. The CDR3 region is CASSWGRNEKLFF. For the CDR3, the DNA is TGTGCCAGCAGTTGGGGGCGGAATGAAAAACTGTTTTTT.

The chain uses TRBV7-9 and TRBJ1-2; the match to TRBD1 covers 8 bases. Germline assignment: CDR1 SEHNR and CDR2 FQNEAQ (reference sequence). The CDR3 contains 15 residues. V shed 2 bases and J 7 bases; nucleotides not matched to a gene: 9. The CDR3 DNA follows: TGTGCCAGCAGCTTAAAGGTCGAAACAGGGGGTGGCTACACCTTC. It encodes CASSLKVETGGGYTF.

The rearrangement joins TRBV12-3 or TRBV12-4 to TRBJ2-4; 9 nucleotides align to TRBD2. The CDR3 has 13 amino acids. Unmatched junction bases numbered 4, after V lost 4 bases and J lost 9 bases. CDR3 loop: CASSSASGIIQYF. CDR3 coding DNA: TGTGCCAGCAGTTCGGCTAGCGGGATCATTCAGTACTTC.

A single count supports this clone. The V and J genes are TRBV7-9 and TRBJ1-4; no clear D. Trimming took 1 base from V and 5 from J, leaving 14 bases between them. CDR3 size: 16 residues. CDR1 SEHNR and CDR2 FQNEAQ come from the germline V gene (reference sequence). The CDR3 is CASSLVAVDWNEKLFF. DNA for the CDR3: TGTGCCAGCAGCTTAGTAGCGGTTGATTGGAATGAAAAACTGTTTTTT.

J is TRBJ1-6 and V is TRBV6-6; 9 bases match TRBD1. This CDR3 contains 20 residues. CDR1 MNHNY and CDR2 SVGAGI come from the germline V gene (reference sequence). Germline trimming cut 6 bases from V and 0 bases from J; bases unmatched to any gene: 15. Here the CDR3 reads CASSLSSHRGRSSYNSPLHF. The DNA of the CDR3 is TGTGCCAGCAGCCTATCGAGCCACAGGGGGCGAAGCTCCTATAATTCACCCCTCCACTTT.

This chain links TRBV21-1 with TRBJ2-3; TRBD2, as called in the table, went unchecked against the DNA. TRBV21-1 is shown as a pseudogene. This CDR3 has 17 residues. CDR3: CASSPLGHQISTDTQYF. The DNA for the CDR3 is TGTGCCAGCAGCCCCCTAGGCCATCAAATTAGCACAGATACGCAGTATTTT.

The chain uses TRBV15 and TRBJ2-5; 11 bases align to TRBD1. V trimming: 8 bases; J trimming: 5 bases; junction bases outside the gene matches: 10. The CDR3 totals 15 residues. Germline assignment: CDR1 LNHNV and CDR2 YYDKDF (reference sequence). CDR3 sequence (DNA): TGTGCCACCGGTAATGGACAGGGGGCATGGGAGACCCAGTACTTC. Its protein is CATGNGQGAWETQYF.

The CDR3 region has the DNA TGCAGCGCCCCGGGCTCAGGGGCAGATACGCAGTATTTT. Translating it yields CSAPGSGADTQYF. The J gene is TRBJ2-3, the V gene TRBV29-1, with D possibly being TRBD1 (6 bases). This CDR3 region has 13 residues. The germline V gene encodes CDR1 SQVTM and CDR2 ANQGSEA. V lost 7 bases to trimming and J lost 4 bases, with 15 bases between them.

The rearrangement uses TRBV14 and TRBJ1-1; possibly TRBD1 for D (6 bases). The V gene lost 0 bases and the J gene lost 10 bases, with 15 bases spanning the gap. CDR1 is SGHDN, CDR2 FVKESK, per germline. This CDR3 spans 14 amino acids. CDR3 residues: CASSQDLGPRGAFF. The DNA for the CDR3 is TGTGCCAGCAGCCAAGATTTAGGACCCAGGGGAGCTTTCTTT. The whole variable domain, filled in from reference TRBV14 and TRBJ1-1, reads EAGVTQFPSHSVIEKGQTVTLRCDPISGHDNLYWYRRVMGKEIKFLLHFVKESKQDESGMPNNRFLAERTGGTYSTLKVQPAELEDSGVYFCASSQDLGPRGAFFGQGTRLTVV.

The chain carries TRBV6-6 and TRBJ1-5; TRBD1 matches 8 bases. CDR3 length: 13 residues. The V gene's germline CDR1 is MNHNY and CDR2 SVGAGI (reference sequence). The ends lost 8 bases at V and 2 bases at J; junction bases unmatched: 2. CDR3 protein: CASDRGRNQPQHF. CDR3 nucleotide sequence: TGTGCCAGCGACAGGGGTCGCAATCAGCCCCAGCATTTT.

The gene calls are TRBV5-6 and TRBJ2-3; 7 positions match TRBD2. J lost 0 bases, V lost 3 bases, and 4 bases had no gene match. CDR1 is SGHDT and CDR2 is YYEEEE in the germline V gene. CDR3 length equals 15 residues. CDR3: CASSSGLTSTDTQYF. CDR3 DNA: TGTGCCAGCAGCTCGGGACTAACCAGCACAGATACGCAGTATTTT.

This sequence joins TRBV7-9 and TRBJ2-5; tentative D call: TRBD2 (6 bases). Trimming left V 5 bases short and J 6 bases short, with 16 bases between. Germline CDR1 reads SEHNR; CDR2 reads FQNEAQ (reference sequence). This CDR3 is built from 14 residues. The CDR3 is CASSAGLPHKTQYF. The CDR3 coding sequence is TGTGCCAGCAGCGCCGGACTACCTCACAAGACCCAGTACTTC.

This chain uses TRBV7-8 with TRBJ2-1, with 8 bases that match TRBD2. Germline V gene lookup returns CDR1 SGHVS and CDR2 FQNEAQ. The CDR3 consists of 14 residues. V gave up 4 bases and J gave up 4 bases; unmatched junction bases: 3. The CDR3 sequence is CASSSGGEYNEQFF. CDR3 sequence (DNA): TGTGCCAGCAGCTCGGGGGGGGAATACAATGAGCAGTTCTTC.

The rearrangement uses TRBV2 and TRBJ1-2; weak D call: TRBD1 (6 bases). V was shortened by 1 base and J by 0 bases, with 15 bases between the two germline ends. Germline V gene sequence: CDR1 SNHLY, CDR2 FYNNEI. The CDR3 has 17 amino acids. The CDR3: CASSEGSGAGANYGYTF. The CDR3 region has the DNA TGTGCCAGCAGTGAAGGAAGCGGGGCAGGGGCTAACTATGGCTACACCTTC.

The rearrangement links TRBV2 to TRBJ2-7; 8 bases agree with TRBD1. This CDR3 comprises 14 residues. V was clipped by 5 bases and J by 1 base; unmatched bases: 4. Germline V gene data show CDR1 as SNHLY and CDR2 as FYNNEI. The CDR3 DNA follows: TGTGCCAGCAGTCCGGGACAGGATTCCTACGAGCAGTACTTC. Amino acids: CASSPGQDSYEQYF.

The chain recombines TRBV7-9 with TRBJ2-7, with D possibly being TRBD1 (6 bases). Germline V CDR1 and CDR2: SEHNR, FQNEAQ (reference sequence). Deletions cut 5 bases from V and 1 base from J, with 18 bases between. The CDR3 contains 16 residues. The CDR3: CASSDDWQGLSYEQYF. In DNA form, the CDR3 reads TGTGCCAGCAGCGACGATTGGCAGGGGCTTTCCTACGAGCAGTACTTC. Filled out from reference TRBV7-9 and TRBJ2-7, the complete variable domain reads DTGVSQNPRHKITKRGQNVTFRCDPISEHNRLYWYRQTLGQGPEFLTYFQNEAQLEKSRLLSDRFSAERPKGSFSTLEIQRTEQGDSAMYLCASSDDWQGLSYEQYFGPGTRLTVT.